This paragraph covers one T cell receptor (beta chain) sequence. Germline-derived CDR1 and CDR2 are SGHDT and YYEEEE. Trimming removed 1 base at V and 5 bases at J, with 12 bases between. This CDR3 is built from 14 residues. The record originates from a study of T-cell reconstitution after alpha-beta-depleted transplantation in children. As it was prepared, the TCRbeta library received unique molecular identifiers. TCRdb ran MiXCR on the PCR reads and lists one entry per CDR3 protein. The table lists about 540,000 distinct CDR3 sequences, approximately 20% of them singletons. This chain uses TRBV5-6 with TRBJ1-2; D is possibly TRBD1 (5 bases). The sequenced sample was PBMCs from the stem cell graft donor, obtained from the stem cell graft. The sequence was obtained from a human donor who donated a stem cell graft to a child with acute lymphoblastic leukemia. CDR3 nucleotide sequence: TGTGCCAGCAGCTTGTTGGAGGGGCGGTATGGCTACACCTTC. Its protein is CASSLLEGRYGYTF.